The present entry profiles one T cell receptor beta chain with its context. Its antigen remains unknown. Given a much more abundant clone one base away, this may be a read error. This entry is derived from a study of regulatory T cells in long-lasting Graves disease. Study overall: Antithyroid drug use was under 3 months in newly diagnosed Graves' patients. Findings and limits, study-wide: Persistent patients shared more public clonotypes (approximately 2,700) than newly diagnosed patients (roughly 960).

This CDR3 has 12 residues. Germline lookup yields CDR1 GTSNPN and CDR2 SVGIG (reference sequence). With 0 bases removed from V and 5 bases from J, the gap between germline ends came to 8 bases. Time point defined: newly diagnosed GD, antithyroid drugs for less than 3 months. PBMCs provided the RNA from which the TCR library was made. Arm-PCR of CDR3 regions with iRepertoire HTBI primers generated TCR beta libraries. TCRdb processed the multiplex PCR reads anew with MiXCR; each CDR3 protein has one entry. This table has roughly 420,000 distinct CDR3 sequences, around 13% appearing once. These data also formed part of another study, on T cells in Graves' hyperthyroidism and ophthalmopathy. According to that study: Pregnant or lactating patients were excluded, as were those with uncontrolled infection or other autoimmune disease. Initially, a first-round RT-PCR of the TCR CDR3 employed the HTBI primer set.

The V gene is TRBV30, the J gene TRBJ2-7; a weak D match, TRBD1 (5 bases). The source is a woman aged 45-60 years with Graves disease. The specimen comprised peripheral blood mononuclear cells (PBMCs), sampled at new diagnosis, from a patient treated with antithyroid drugs. CDR3 loop: CAWSVDSDEQYF. The CDR3 nucleotides are TGTGCCTGGAGTGTCGACAGCGACGAGCAGTACTTC.